The next 30 T cell receptor beta chains were all read from a single sample in a study of blood T cell repertoires in COVID-19. The assay was immunoSEQ multiplex PCR, and TCRdb's table has in-frame clones only and misses some. Among about 500,000 clones, 89% were seen once, and the ten largest hold about 1%. Material: peripheral blood. The receptors were sampled from a man aged 18 to 30 with COVID-19, enrolled during active disease.

The count of this clone is one. The genes are TRBV18 and TRBJ2-5; 7 bases agree with TRBD2. This CDR3 has 14 amino acids. Germline loops: CDR1 KGHSH, CDR2 LQKENI. V was clipped by 8 bases and J by 5 bases; unmatched bases: 11. Here the CDR3 DNA reads TGTGCCAGCCCGCCTAGGGAGGGCCGGGAGACCCAGTACTTC. Its translation: CASPPREGRETQYF.

This chain joins TRBV5-4 and TRBJ2-2; maybe TRBD2 (5 bases). The V gene's germline CDR1 is SGHNT and CDR2 YYREEE (reference sequence). The CDR3 extends over 16 amino acids. Trimming took 0 bases from V and 1 from J, leaving 10 bases between them. The CDR3 region is CASSLGPAGNTGELFF. The CDR3 nucleotides are TGTGCCAGCAGCTTGGGGCCCGCGGGGAACACCGGGGAGCTGTTTTTT.

The chain employs TRBV2 and TRBJ2-3, with a tentative D call TRBD2 (5 bases). V was pared by 3 bases and J by 0 bases, with 10 bases between. CDR3 size: 15 residues. The germline CDR1 and CDR2 sequences are SNHLY and FYNNEI. The CDR3 sequence: CASSESRTSTDTQYF. The CDR3 nucleotides read TGTGCCAGCAGTGAGTCCAGGACTAGCACAGATACGCAGTATTTT.

Comment on this clone: An end of the junction does not agree with germline; a read error may underlie this. This chain joins TRBV5-1 and TRBJ1-1, with TRBD1 identical over 7 bases. The CDR3 contains 12 residues. Germline lookup yields CDR1 SGHRS and CDR2 YFSETQ. The CDR3 sequence is CASSLDFTGTAF. DNA of the CDR3: TGCGCCAGCAGCTTGGATTTCACCGGGACAGCCTTT. Drawing the rest from reference TRBV5-1 and TRBJ1-1, the complete variable domain is KAGVTQTPRYLIKTRGQQVTLSCSPISGHRSVSWYQQTPGQGLQFLFEYFSETQRNKGNFPGRFSGRQFSNSRSEMNVSTLELGDSALYLCASSLDFTGTAFGQGTRLTVV.

The V and J genes are TRBV3-1 (or the pseudogene TRBV3-2) and TRBJ1-4; D is unclear. Deletions cut 5 bases from V and 6 bases from J, with 10 bases between. Germline-derived CDR1 and CDR2 are LGHDT and YNNKEL (reference sequence). The CDR3 is 13 residues long. The CDR3, as DNA: TGTGCCAGCAGCGACAATACGTATGAAAAACTGTTTTTT. Its protein product is CASSDNTYEKLFF.

The chain carries TRBV5-6 and TRBJ1-1, with unresolved D. This CDR3 spans 14 amino acids. The V gene's germline CDR1 is SGHDT and CDR2 YYEEEE. V was trimmed by 2 bases and J by 0 bases, leaving 8 bases between them. The CDR3 nucleotides read TGTGCCAGCAGCTTCTTCAGTCTGAACACTGAAGCTTTCTTT. This translates into CASSFFSLNTEAFF.

In this sample, this clone turned up once. J is TRBJ2-5 and V is TRBV4-1; perhaps TRBD2 as D (6 bases). The CDR3 has 15 residues. The V gene's germline CDR1 is MGHRA and CDR2 YSYEKL. Trimming stripped 4 bases from V and 5 bases from J, with 17 bases between. CDR3: CASSLEGGVWETQYF. The CDR3 DNA follows: TGCGCCAGCAGCCTAGAGGGCGGGGTTTGGGAGACCCAGTACTTC.

The chain combines TRBV2 with TRBJ2-1; 7 nucleotides line up with TRBD1. This CDR3 has 15 amino acids. V shed 6 bases, J shed 3 bases, and the junction held 8 bases outside the gene matches. The germline CDR1 and CDR2 sequences are SNHLY and FYNNEI. The CDR3 is CASSGTGTVYNEQFF. In nucleotides, the CDR3 is TGTGCCAGCAGCGGAACCGGGACAGTCTACAATGAGCAGTTCTTC.

The chain carries TRBV19 and TRBJ2-3, with 12 nucleotides matching TRBD2. Germline V lookup: CDR1 LNHDA, CDR2 SQIVND (reference sequence). Trimming took 6 bases from V and 4 from J; bases not matched to a gene: 8. The CDR3 is made up of 16 amino acids. The CDR3 protein is CASSPTSGSRADTQYF. In DNA form, the CDR3 reads TGTGCCAGTAGCCCGACTAGCGGGAGTCGCGCAGATACGCAGTATTTT.

With regard to this clone: This sample includes further DNA sequences coding for the same CDR3. This chain connects TRBV19 to TRBJ1-5, with TRBD1 as a possible D gene (5 bases). Trimming removed 1 base from V and 4 bases from J, with 8 bases in between. CDR1 is LNHDA, CDR2 SQIVND, per germline (reference sequence). This CDR3 comprises 14 residues. The DNA of the CDR3 is TGTGCCAGTAGTATAGGGCAGGGAAATCAGCCCCAGCATTTT. Protein: CASSIGQGNQPQHF.

The chain employs TRBV5-1 and TRBJ2-3; tentatively, D is TRBD2 (5 bases). This CDR3 spans 13 amino acids. Germline V CDR1 and CDR2: SGHRS, YFSETQ. V was trimmed by 1 base and J by 5 bases, leaving 8 bases between them. As DNA, the CDR3 is TGCGCCAGCAGCTTGTCTGAGGGAGATACGCAGTATTTT. Translating it yields CASSLSEGDTQYF.

This chain links TRBV24-1 with TRBJ2-1, with 7 nucleotides matching TRBD2. V gave up 7 bases and J gave up 0 bases; unmatched junction bases: 8. This CDR3 region has 16 residues. Germline V gene data show CDR1 as KGHDR and CDR2 as SFDVKD. The CDR3 is CATRDGRPRSYNEQFF. The CDR3 bases are TGTGCCACCAGAGACGGGAGGCCTCGCTCCTACAATGAGCAGTTCTTC.

The chain joins TRBV7-9 to TRBJ2-7, with D maybe TRBD2 (6 bases). Trimming removed 0 bases from V and 1 base from J, with 10 bases in between. The CDR3 length is 15 residues. CDR1 is SEHNR and CDR2 is FQNEAQ in the germline V gene (reference sequence). The CDR3 region is CASSLAGTQSYEQYF. CDR3 DNA: TGTGCCAGCAGCTTAGCCGGGACTCAATCCTACGAGCAGTACTTC.

The rearrangement uses TRBV2 and TRBJ2-1; the D is unclear. Germline CDR1 is SNHLY and CDR2 is FYNNEI. Deletions cut 4 bases from V and 9 bases from J, with 10 bases between. The CDR3 consists of 12 residues. CDR3 nucleotide sequence: TGTGCCAGCAGTGTTACCCCAGGTGAGCAGTTCTTC. Translating it yields CASSVTPGEQFF.

V and J are TRBV27 and TRBJ2-1; TRBD2 is a possible D gene (5 bases). This CDR3 has 16 amino acids. V shed 6 bases and J shed 7 bases, with 22 bases lying between them. Germline CDR1 and CDR2: MNHEY and SMNVEV (reference sequence). The CDR3 is CASSPMGAVIGNEQFF. The CDR3 bases are TGTGCCAGCAGCCCCATGGGAGCGGTGATAGGGAATGAGCAGTTCTTC.

This clone was seen more than once but under ten times. The V gene is TRBV10-3, the J gene TRBJ2-7; 13 nucleotides match TRBD2. The CDR3 length is 12 residues. CDR1 is ENHRY and CDR2 is SYGVKD in the germline V gene. Losses at the gene ends were 10 bases for V and 5 bases for J; bases not matched to a gene: 2. CDR3 in DNA: TGTGCCACCGGACTAGCGGGAGACGAGCAGTACTTC. Protein: CATGLAGDEQYF.

V is TRBV28 and J is TRBJ1-4; possibly TRBD1 for D (5 bases). The V gene's germline CDR1 is MDHEN and CDR2 SYDVKM. Trimming left V 3 bases short and J 0 bases short, with 11 bases between. The CDR3 sequence is 16 residues long. The CDR3 region is CASSLGGVATNEKLFF. The CDR3 coding sequence is TGTGCCAGCAGTTTGGGGGGGGTTGCAACTAATGAAAAACTGTTTTTT.

The chain couples TRBV6-5 to TRBJ2-7, with D hard to call. This CDR3 has 14 residues. V was cut by 7 bases and J by 5 bases, with 18 bases left in between. Germline V gives CDR1 MNHEY, CDR2 SVGAGI. The CDR3: CASTFWRYGNEQYF. The DNA of the CDR3 is TGTGCCAGCACGTTCTGGCGGTACGGTAACGAGCAGTACTTC.

In this sample, this clone turned up once. In DNA, the CDR3 is TGTGCCTGGGGGGGGGAACTAGCGGCAAACTCCTACAATGAGCAGTTCTTC. It translates to CAWGGELAANSYNEQFF. This rearrangement joins TRBV30 to TRBJ2-1; 8 bases match TRBD2. CDR3 length equals 17 residues. The V gene's germline CDR1 is GTSNPN and CDR2 SVGIG (reference sequence). The junction had 12 bases not matched to a gene; V was cut back by 5 bases and J by 0 bases.

The CDR3 region has the DNA TGTGCCAGCAGCTCTTGGGGCAGAGCTTTGAACACTGAAGCTTTCTTT. Protein: CASSSWGRALNTEAFF. This chain connects TRBV7-9 to TRBJ1-1; weak D call: TRBD1 (5 bases). CDR1 is SEHNR and CDR2 is FQNEAQ in the germline V gene (reference sequence). This CDR3 comprises 16 residues. The V and J ends lost 4 bases and 0 bases respectively, with 15 bases between them.

The chain recombines TRBV4-1 with TRBJ2-7; D uncertain. Trimming cost V 0 bases and J 5 bases, with 14 bases left between them. The germline gives CDR1 MGHRA, CDR2 YSYEKL. CDR3 length equals 15 residues. The CDR3 loop is CASSQDPGPSDEQYF. The DNA of the CDR3 is TGCGCCAGCAGCCAAGACCCGGGTCCCTCGGACGAGCAGTACTTC.

This chain connects TRBV18 to TRBJ2-7, with D perhaps TRBD1 (5 bases). The CDR3 covers 15 residues. In germline, CDR1 is KGHSH, CDR2 LQKENI. V was pared by 2 bases and J by 3 bases, with 14 bases between. The CDR3 DNA is TGTGCCAGCTCACCAGGGGCTACCCCCAACTACGAGCAGTACTTC. Amino acid sequence: CASSPGATPNYEQYF.

The CDR3 here is CASSFSGGEQYF. The DNA of the CDR3 is TGTGCCAGCAGTTTCTCAGGGGGCGAGCAGTACTTC. The V call is TRBV12-3 or TRBV12-4, the J call TRBJ2-7; 7 bases map to TRBD1. Trimming at V came to 3 bases and at J to 6 bases, leaving 2 bases not matched to a gene. The CDR3 is 12 residues long.

The rearrangement joins TRBV12-3 or TRBV12-4 to TRBJ1-5; unclear D gene. With 8 bases removed from V and 5 bases from J, the gap between germline ends came to 13 bases. The CDR3 is 13 amino acids. The CDR3 DNA reads as TGTGCCAGCGGCGGGGTTGGGTATCAGCCCCAGCATTTT. This translates into CASGGVGYQPQHF.

V usage is TRBV11-2 and J usage is TRBJ2-3; maybe TRBD2 (6 bases). Germline CDR1 and CDR2: SGHAT and FQNNGV. V was clipped by 1 base and J by 6 bases, with 11 bases between them. The CDR3 spans 14 residues. This chain's CDR3 is CASSLGRDADTQYF. The CDR3, as DNA: TGTGCCAGCAGCTTAGGGCGGGACGCGGATACGCAGTATTTT.

The chain employs TRBV7-8 and TRBJ2-3, with 11 bases lining up with TRBD2. Germline V gives CDR1 SGHVS, CDR2 FQNEAQ. This CDR3 region has 17 residues. The V gene end was trimmed by 4 bases and the J gene end by 0 bases; junction bases not matched to a gene: 6. The CDR3 sequence is CASSSGTSGSSTDTQYF. CDR3 nucleotides: TGTGCCAGCAGCTCAGGGACTAGCGGATCTAGCACAGATACGCAGTATTTT.

The V call is TRBV11-3, the J call TRBJ1-3, with TRBD1 matching over 8 bases. V shed 5 bases, J shed 0 bases, and the junction held 3 bases outside the gene matches. CDR1 SGHNT and CDR2 YENEEA come from the germline V gene. The CDR3 is made up of 15 amino acids. The CDR3 DNA follows: TGTGCCAGCAGCGTGACAGGGGTCTCTGGAAACACCATATATTTT. Translated, it gives CASSVTGVSGNTIYF.

The V call is TRBV29-1, the J call TRBJ1-1, with 7 bases that match TRBD1. The germline gives CDR1 SQVTM, CDR2 ANQGSEA. V was pared by 1 base and J by 3 bases, with 2 bases of the junction left unmatched. The CDR3 has 13 amino acids. The DNA of the CDR3 is TGCAGCGTTGAAGCCACAGGGGACACTGAAGCTTTCTTT. This codes for CSVEATGDTEAFF. Looking up the rest from reference TRBV29-1 and TRBJ1-1 gives the full variable domain: SAVISQKPSRDICQRGTSLTIQCQVDSQVTMMFWYRQQPGQSLTLIATANQGSEATYESGFVIDKFPISRPNLTFSTLTVSNMSPEDSSIYLCSVEATGDTEAFFGQGTRLTVV.

The V gene is TRBV2, the J gene TRBJ2-1; D might be TRBD1 (6 bases). This CDR3 region has 13 residues. Trimming removed 4 bases from V and 2 bases from J, with 6 bases in between. The germline V gene encodes CDR1 SNHLY and CDR2 FYNNEI. In DNA, the CDR3 is TGTGCCAGCAGTGCAGGGGCCTACAATGAGCAGTTCTTC. Its translation is CASSAGAYNEQFF.

The rearrangement uses TRBV20-1 and TRBJ2-5, with D unclear. This CDR3 spans 15 amino acids. V was trimmed by 3 bases and J by 3 bases, leaving 17 bases between them. Germline V gene lookup returns CDR1 DFQATT and CDR2 SNEGSKA (reference sequence). In nucleotides, the CDR3 is TGCAGTGCTAGTGCCGTTCTAGGCCTAAAAGAGACCCAGTACTTC. Its protein product is CSASAVLGLKETQYF.